One sample yielded the 23 T cell receptor beta chains listed below, sequenced in a study of cytomegalovirus exposure and HLA in healthy donors. The PCR made use of 60 Vbeta and 13 Jbeta primers. The method was immunoSEQ multiplex PCR; TCRdb's version includes in-frame clones alone and lacks a portion of them. The data contain 120,000 to 150,000 clones, approximately 80% of them seen just once; the ten biggest clones take up roughly 4.2%. The source material was PBMCs. The receptors were sampled from a man in his forties in good health and CMV-seropositive.

The chain joins TRBV5-1 to TRBJ2-1; no reliable D call. This CDR3 has 14 residues. The germline CDR1 and CDR2 sequences are SGHRS and YFSETQ. Trimming pared 0 bases from V and 1 base from J, leaving 5 bases between. The CDR3 region is CASSLVVSYNEQFF. In DNA form, the CDR3 reads TGCGCCAGCAGCTTGGTCGTATCCTACAATGAGCAGTTCTTC.

This clone was seen a single time. The genes are TRBV7-3 and TRBJ1-1; 7 nucleotides align to TRBD1. The CDR3 consists of 15 residues. Per the germline V gene, CDR1 is SGHTA and CDR2 is FQGTGA. V was clipped by 1 base and J by 4 bases; unmatched bases: 6. CDR3 sequence (DNA): TGTGCCAGCAGCTTAATGGCAGGGGGAGGCACTGAAGCTTTCTTT. It yields the protein CASSLMAGGGTEAFF. Full variable domain (rest looked up from reference TRBV7-3 and TRBJ1-1): GAGVSQTPSNKVTEKGKYVELRCDPISGHTALYWYRQSLGQGPEFLIYFQGTGAADDSGLPNDRFFAVRPEGSVSTLKIQRTERGDSAVYLCASSLMAGGGTEAFFGQGTRLTVV.

The rearrangement joins TRBV6-1 to TRBJ2-3; no clear D. V was clipped by 2 bases and J by 2 bases, with 5 bases between them. This CDR3 is built from 13 residues. The V gene's germline CDR1 is MNHNS and CDR2 SASEGT. CDR3 in DNA: TGTGCCAGCAGTGAACCCAACACAGATACGCAGTATTTT. The encoded protein is CASSEPNTDTQYF.

The chain carries TRBV28 and TRBJ2-6; no reliable D call. Between the trimmed V and J ends, which lost 2 bases and 0 bases, there was a span of 8 bases. CDR1 and CDR2 from the germline V gene are MDHEN and SYDVKM. The CDR3 totals 16 residues. In DNA form, the CDR3 reads TGTGCCAGCAGTTTACCAGGCTTCTCTGGGGCCAACGTCCTGACTTTC. This encodes CASSLPGFSGANVLTF.

DNA for the CDR3: TGCGCCAGCAGCTTGGTTGTGGCAGACTGGTTGAACACTGAAGCTTTCTTT. Translation: CASSLVVADWLNTEAFF. V and J are TRBV5-1 and TRBJ1-1; D call uncertain. The V gene's germline CDR1 is SGHRS and CDR2 YFSETQ. This CDR3 spans 17 amino acids. Trimming took 0 bases from V and 0 from J, leaving 15 bases between them.

The chain joins TRBV19 to TRBJ2-5, with TRBD1 matching over 12 bases. This CDR3 is 15 amino acids long. The germline CDR1 and CDR2 sequences are LNHDA and SQIVND (reference sequence). V dropped 3 bases and J dropped 5; count of bases not matched to a gene: 4. CDR3 bases: TGTGCCAGTAGTATGGGGACAGGGGGCCGGGAGACCCAGTACTTC. It specifies CASSMGTGGRETQYF. Looking up the rest from reference TRBV19 and TRBJ2-5 gives the full variable domain: DGGITQSPKYLFRKEGQNVTLSCEQNLNHDAMYWYRQDPGQGLRLIYYSQIVNDFQKGDIAEGYSVSREKKESFPLTVTSAQKNPTAFYLCASSMGTGGRETQYFGPGTRLLVL.

This rearrangement joins TRBV4-3 to TRBJ1-6; D uncertain. This CDR3 is 16 amino acids long. Looked up from germline, CDR1 is LGHNA and CDR2 is YSLEER. The V end lost 0 bases, the J end lost 3 bases, and 9 bases lay between the germline ends. DNA of the CDR3: TGCGCCAGCAGCCAAGAGGGCACTCACTATAATTCACCCCTCCACTTT. As protein: CASSQEGTHYNSPLHF.

The chain couples TRBV4-1 to TRBJ1-2; D uncertain. The CDR3 is made up of 15 amino acids. The V gene lost 3 bases and the J gene lost 3 bases, with 14 bases spanning the gap. Germline CDR1 is MGHRA and CDR2 is YSYEKL. The CDR3 spells CASSQYAGSYYGYTF. The CDR3 coding sequence is TGCGCCAGCAGCCAGTACGCCGGGAGTTACTATGGCTACACCTTC.

This clone was recorded once. The chain joins TRBV7-2 to TRBJ2-3, with 10 bases identical to TRBD2. This CDR3 has 14 residues. CDR1 and CDR2 (germline): SGHTA, FQGNSA. Germline trimming cut 5 bases from V and 4 bases from J; bases unmatched to any gene: 3. The CDR3 DNA sequence: TGTGCCAGCAGCGCAGCGGGGGGGGCAGATACGCAGTATTTT. It yields the protein CASSAAGGADTQYF.

The chain carries TRBV30 and TRBJ1-5; perhaps TRBD1 as D (5 bases). V lost 3 bases and J lost 3, with 12 bases in between. The CDR3 sequence is 14 residues long. Germline V gene data show CDR1 as GTSNPN and CDR2 as SVGIG (reference sequence). The DNA of the CDR3 is TGTGCCTGGAGCGTCACAGGTTACAATCAGCCCCAGCATTTT. It specifies CAWSVTGYNQPQHF.

The genes are TRBV23-1 and TRBJ1-1; 9 nucleotides line up with TRBD1. TRBV23-1 is flagged as an ORF with uncertain function. CDR3 size: 17 residues. V lost 0 bases, J lost 0 bases, and 5 bases stayed unmatched. The DNA of the CDR3 is TGCGCCAGCAGTCAATCGGGACAGGGTCCCATGAACACTGAAGCTTTCTTT. Translated, it gives CASSQSGQGPMNTEAFF.

V gene TRBV6-1 combines with J gene TRBJ2-5; 9 positions match TRBD1. Losses at the gene ends were 6 bases for V and 5 bases for J; bases not matched to a gene: 7. Germline V lookup: CDR1 MNHNS, CDR2 SASEGT. CDR3 length: 14 residues. CDR3 sequence reads: CASRDTGGLETQYF. The CDR3 DNA reads as TGTGCCAGCAGGGATACAGGGGGCTTGGAGACCCAGTACTTC.

The gene calls are TRBV29-1 and TRBJ2-7, with a weak D call TRBD2 (6 bases). The CDR3 totals 13 residues. Per germline, CDR1 SQVTM and CDR2 ANQGSEA. Trimming took off 4 bases at V and 0 bases at J, with 10 bases between the two ends. The CDR3 coding sequence is TGCAGCGTTGCGGGACTCGTCTCCTACGAGCAGTACTTC. Encoded protein: CSVAGLVSYEQYF.

The chain recombines TRBV1 with TRBJ1-4. TRBV1 is a listed pseudogene. The CDR3 is 17 residues long. The CDR3 is CTSSQDGIRRLDEKLFF. The CDR3 nucleotides are TGCACCAGCAGCCAAGATGGTATTAGAAGATTAGATGAAAAACTGTTTTTT.

Concerning this clone: An end of the junction differs from the germline gene, which may be a read error. The chain couples TRBV30 to TRBJ1-5, with D tentatively TRBD1 (6 bases). The germline CDR1 and CDR2 sequences are GTSNPN and SVGIG (reference sequence). There are 14 residues in the CDR3. DNA of the CDR3: TGTGCCTGGGGTGTATACCAGGGGATTCAGCCCCAGCATTTT. As protein: CAWGVYQGIQPQHF.

This rearrangement joins TRBV19 to TRBJ1-2; TRBD1 matches at 8 bases. V was clipped by 3 bases and J by 4 bases; unmatched bases: 1. The CDR3 length is 13 residues. Germline assignment: CDR1 LNHDA and CDR2 SQIVND (reference sequence). The CDR3 DNA reads TGTGCCAGTAGTATTGACAGGGGCTATGGCTACACCTTC. The encoded protein is CASSIDRGYGYTF.

This chain joins TRBV7-8 and TRBJ1-1; no clear D. CDR1 SGHVS and CDR2 FQNEAQ come from the germline V gene. V lost 3 bases and J lost 5, with 10 bases in between. The CDR3 extends over 13 amino acids. Here the CDR3 DNA reads TGTGCCAGCAGCTTGGCCCCGTGGACTGAAGCTTTCTTT. Translating it yields CASSLAPWTEAFF.

The genes are TRBV19 and TRBJ1-1, with 8 bases aligning to TRBD1. The CDR3 contains 17 residues. Germline CDR1 and CDR2: LNHDA and SQIVND (reference sequence). The V gene end was trimmed by 4 bases and the J gene end by 0 bases; junction bases not matched to a gene: 10. The chain's CDR3 is CASSTNSGGPLNTEAFF. The CDR3 bases are TGTGCCAGTAGTACTAATTCAGGGGGCCCCTTGAACACTGAAGCTTTCTTT.

Details on this clone: Other DNA sequences in this specimen translate into the identical CDR3. V and J are TRBV7-3 and TRBJ2-5; TRBD2 matches at 13 bases. Germline values: CDR1 SGHTA, CDR2 FQGTGA. The CDR3 is 15 amino acids. V trimming: 5 bases; J trimming: 5 bases; junction bases outside the gene matches: 5. CDR3 protein: CASSRGLAGVETQYF. In DNA form, the CDR3 reads TGTGCCAGCAGCAGAGGACTAGCGGGAGTTGAGACCCAGTACTTC.

The V gene is TRBV5-4, the J gene TRBJ2-5; tentatively, D is TRBD1 (6 bases). This CDR3 contains 12 residues. The germline V and J ends were trimmed by 4 bases and 5 bases, with 9 bases remaining between them. Looked up from germline, CDR1 is SGHNT and CDR2 is YYREEE (reference sequence). The CDR3 nucleotides are TGTGCCAGCAGCGCCGACAGGGAGACCCAGTACTTC. It specifies CASSADRETQYF.

This clone has just a few counts. V is TRBV30 and J is TRBJ2-1; possible D gene TRBD1, 6 bases. From germline, CDR1 is GTSNPN and CDR2 SVGIG (reference sequence). V was shortened by 0 bases and J by 3 bases, with 9 bases between the two germline ends. CDR3 size: 14 residues. Written as DNA, the CDR3 is TGTGCCTGGAGTGTACAACAGGGCTACAATGAGCAGTTCTTC. Encoded protein: CAWSVQQGYNEQFF.

The chain recombines TRBV13 with TRBJ2-1; 7 positions agree with TRBD1. Germline V lookup: CDR1 PRHDT, CDR2 FYEKMQ (reference sequence). CDR3 size: 16 residues. With 0 bases clipped from V and 5 bases from J, the junction kept 7 bases outside the gene matches. CDR3 residues: CASSLGRQGPNNEQFF. DNA for the CDR3: TGTGCCAGCAGCTTAGGACGACAGGGACCGAACAATGAGCAGTTCTTC. Full variable domain (remainder filled in from reference TRBV13 and TRBJ2-1): AAGVIQSPRHLIKEKRETATLKCYPIPRHDTVYWYQQGPGQDPQFLISFYEKMQSDKGSIPDRFSAQQFSDYHSELNMSSLELGDSALYFCASSLGRQGPNNEQFFGPGTRLTVL.

The chain is built from TRBV14 and TRBJ1-1; D gene uncertain. Between the trimmed V and J ends, which lost 3 bases and 0 bases, there was a span of 17 bases. CDR3 length: 17 amino acids. From germline, CDR1 is SGHDN and CDR2 FVKESK. DNA of the CDR3: TGTGCCAGCAGCCATGAGGCTTGGGCGCGGGTGAACACTGAAGCTTTCTTT. The encoded protein is CASSHEAWARVNTEAFF.